These T cell receptor beta chains were read from a single sample in a study of T cell responses to AZD1222 COVID-19 vaccine. Repertoires were generated with immunoSEQ multiplex PCR, while TCRdb's copy carries only in-frame clones and drops some. The table lists some 120,000 clones, 85% to 90% of them singletons, with approximately 10% in the top ten. The sequencing used peripheral blood, collected on day 0 of MenACWY control vaccination. The source of these receptors is an adult in good health. CDR3s include the opening cysteine and the closing phenylalanine or tryptophan. A D gene is named only where the DNA matches it firmly. Clone size is not always given. Where it is, it says once, few, many or a class for expanded clones.

clone_size j_call v_call d_call cdr3_nt cdr3_aa
- TRBJ2-7 TRBV6-5 TRBD1 TGTGCCAGCAGTTCCGGGACAGGGGGCTCCTACGAGCAGTACTTC CASSSGTGGSYEQYF
- TRBJ1-3 TRBV5-4 - TGTGCCAGCAGCTTGATCTCTGGAAACACCATATATTTT CASSLISGNTIYF
- TRBJ2-3 TRBV2 - TGTGCCAGCGGACTACAGGGGATCACAGATACGCAGTATTTT CASGLQGITDTQYF
- TRBJ2-1 TRBV2 - TGTGCCGGCAGGTACAATGAGCAGTTCTTC CAGRYNEQFF
- TRBJ2-2 TRBV9 - TGTGCCAGCAGCCCCGGGGGAAGCAGGTTGAACACCGGGGAGCTGTTTTTT CASSPGGSRLNTGELFF
- TRBJ2-1 TRBV6-4 TRBD2 TGTGCCAGCCCGGGACTAGCGGGAGGGAGGGCCAATGAGCAGTTCTTC CASPGLAGGRANEQFF
- TRBJ2-2 TRBV5-4 TRBD2 TGTGCCAGCAGCTGGGGGGGACTAGCGGGAGTTGGCGCCGGGGAGCTGTTTTTT CASSWGGLAGVGAGELFF
- TRBJ2-1 TRBV3-1/TRBV3-2 TRBD2 TGTGCCAGCAGCGTTAGGACTAGCGGGAGGGCCGGTGAGCAGTTCTTC CASSVRTSGRAGEQFF
- TRBJ1-4 TRBV7-9 - TGTGCCAGCAGCTTAGATTACGAATTCAGGAAACTGTTTTTT CASSLDYEFRKLFF
- TRBJ1-2 TRBV6-2/TRBV6-3 TRBD1 TGTGCCAGCAGTTACTCGAAAGGGACAGGGTATGGCTACACCTTC CASSYSKGTGYGYTF
- TRBJ1-2 TRBV27 - TGTGCCAGCAGTTTTTCGGGGGTAGGCTATGGCTACACCTTC CASSFSGVGYGYTF
- TRBJ1-2 TRBV5-5 - TGTGCCAGCAGCTTGGAGACTTTACGGCAGGCCTATGGCTACACCTTC CASSLETLRQAYGYTF
- TRBJ2-5 TRBV11-3 - TGTGCCAGCAGCGACAGTTGGGCCCGAACTGAAGGGGAGACCCAGTACTTC CASSDSWARTEGETQYF
once TRBJ2-2 TRBV5-1 - TGCGCCAGCAGCTTGCGCGAGCCCCGCAACACCGGGGAGCTGTTTTTT CASSLREPRNTGELFF
- TRBJ2-1 TRBV7-2 TRBD1 TGTGCCAGCAGCTCTCGGGACAGAAATGAGCAGTTCTTC CASSSRDRNEQFF
- TRBJ1-3 TRBV2 TRBD1 TGTGCCAGCAGCCAACGGACAGGGCGAAACACCATATATTTT CASSQRTGRNTIYF
once TRBJ2-7 TRBV11-2 - TGTGCCAGCAGCAAAAGCAGGGACTTCGCATCCTACGAGCAGTACTTC CASSKSRDFASYEQYF
- TRBJ1-6 TRBV9 - TGTGCCAGCAGCGTCGATCCTTCCGGGAATTCACCCCTCCACTTT CASSVDPSGNSPLHF
- TRBJ2-1 TRBV11-3 - TGTGCCAGCAGCCCCCGGAGCTACAATGAGCAGTTCTTC CASSPRSYNEQFF
- TRBJ2-7 TRBV6-2/TRBV6-3 - TGTGCCAGCAGTTATTCAGACCGGGACTCCTACGAGCAGTACTTC CASSYSDRDSYEQYF
- TRBJ2-1 TRBV6-5 - TGTGCCAGCAGTTACCAGGGGAGGTCCTACAATGAGCAGTTCTTC CASSYQGRSYNEQFF
- TRBJ1-6 TRBV5-4 - TGTGCCAGCAGCTTGGACGGGAGCTCCTATAATTCACCCCTCCACTTT CASSLDGSSYNSPLHF
- TRBJ1-2 TRBV3-1/TRBV3-2 TRBD1 TGTGCCAGCAGCCAAGGGGGATTCGGGACAGGGACGGCCTATGGCTACACCTTC CASSQGGFGTGTAYGYTF
- TRBJ1-1 TRBV3-1/TRBV3-2 TRBD1 TGTGCCAGCAGCCTACGGGACAGGGTGACTGAAGCTTTCTTT CASSLRDRVTEAFF
- TRBJ1-1 TRBV29-1 TRBD1 TGCAGCGCGGCGGGACAGAAGAACACTGAAGCTTTCTTT CSAAGQKNTEAFF
- TRBJ1-2 TRBV19 - TGTGCCAGTAGTATAAGACAGGACTATGGCTACACCTTC CASSIRQDYGYTF
- TRBJ1-2 TRBV25-1 TRBD1 TGTGCCAGCAGTTGGGCAGGGGGCAGTGGCTACACCTTC CASSWAGGSGYTF
- TRBJ2-1 TRBV11-2 - TGTGCCAGTAAAAGATGGAGGGCCCTCTACAATGAGCAGTTCTTC CASKRWRALYNEQFF
- TRBJ2-2 TRBV11-2 TRBD2 TGTGCCAGCAGCCCCCGACTAGCGGGTACGAACACCGGGGAGCTGTTTTTT CASSPRLAGTNTGELFF
- TRBJ1-1 TRBV9 TRBD1 TGTGCCAGCAGCAAGCGACAGGGGGGTAGTGAAGCTTTCTTT CASSKRQGGSEAFF
- TRBJ2-7 TRBV20-1 TRBD2 TGCAGTGCTAGTATCGCTAGCGGATACGAGCAGTACTTC CSASIASGYEQYF